One and the same sample provided the 15 T cell receptor beta chains below, sequenced in a study of blood T cell repertoires in COVID-19 (dated by TCRdb to 2020 to 2022). Libraries were prepared through the immunoSEQ multiplex PCR assay. TCRdb mirrors the immuneACCESS table, restricted to in-frame sequences. Some clones are absent from its copies; in checked studies, under half trace to an unresolved V gene, and the reason for the others is unknown. The sample includes around 150,000 clones, with approximately 90% observed a single time. Together, the top ten hold about 4.8% of the sample. Input material: peripheral blood. The receptors were gathered from a man younger than 45 with COVID-19, enrolled during active disease.

The gene calls are TRBV9 and TRBJ2-2; D uncertain. The germline V gene has CDR1 SGDLS and CDR2 YYNGEE. CDR3 size: 14 residues. Trimming shortened V by 0 bases and J by 4 bases, and 7 bases separated the two germline ends. In DNA form, the CDR3 reads TGTGCCAGCAGCGTAGGGGCCGCCACCGGGGAGCTGTTTTTT. Residues: CASSVGAATGELFF.

The J gene is TRBJ2-2, the V gene TRBV2; 15 bases are shared with TRBD2. V dropped 6 bases and J dropped 3; count of bases not matched to a gene: 8. Germline CDR1 reads SNHLY; CDR2 reads FYNNEI. The CDR3 is 18 amino acids. The CDR3 loop is CASRRVGLAGGHTGELFF. DNA for the CDR3: TGTGCCAGCAGGAGAGTGGGACTAGCGGGAGGACACACCGGGGAGCTGTTTTTT.

The genes are TRBV11-3 and TRBJ1-1; D gene unclear. The V end was cut by 8 bases, the J end by 1 base, with 14 bases between. Germline V gene data show CDR1 as SGHNT and CDR2 as YENEEA. This CDR3 has 14 amino acids. The CDR3: CASSKGDRNTEAFF. CDR3 DNA sequence: TGTGCCAGCTCAAAGGGAGATAGGAACACTGAAGCTTTCTTT.

The genes are TRBV2 and TRBJ2-6, with D unclear. Looked up from germline, CDR1 is SNHLY and CDR2 is FYNNEI. The CDR3 is 14 amino acids. V shed 2 bases and J shed 2 bases, with 4 bases lying between them. The CDR3 DNA reads TGTGCCAGCAGTGAACTAGCTGGGGCCAACGTCCTGACTTTC. Its translation: CASSELAGANVLTF.

The rearrangement links TRBV7-2 to TRBJ2-7, with D tentatively TRBD1 (6 bases). The V end was cut by 4 bases, the J end by 1 base, with 11 bases between. The germline V gene encodes CDR1 SGHTA and CDR2 FQGNSA. The CDR3 consists of 14 residues. CDR3 residues: CASSYYTGSYEQYF. The CDR3 DNA sequence: TGTGCCAGCAGCTATTACACAGGGTCCTACGAGCAGTACTTC.

The V and J genes are TRBV14 and TRBJ2-7; D unresolved. The CDR3 loop spans 10 amino acids. V was clipped by 6 bases and J by 5 bases, with 5 bases between them. CDR1 SGHDN and CDR2 FVKESK come from the germline V gene. CDR3 loop: CASSGDEQYF. The CDR3 DNA sequence: TGTGCCAGCAGTGGAGACGAGCAGTACTTC.

In this sample, this clone turned up once. This rearrangement joins TRBV20-1 to TRBJ1-2; no clear D gene. CDR3 size: 14 residues. V was cut by 3 bases and J by 8 bases, with 19 bases left in between. The germline gives CDR1 DFQATT, CDR2 SNEGSKA (reference sequence). The CDR3 region is CSASSTFQPGGYTF. The CDR3 bases are TGCAGTGCTAGTTCCACATTTCAGCCCGGGGGCTACACCTTC.

The rearrangement joins TRBV29-1 to TRBJ2-7; 7 nucleotides agree with TRBD1. Germline V gene lookup returns CDR1 SQVTM and CDR2 ANQGSEA. The CDR3 has 16 residues. The V gene end was trimmed by 0 bases and the J gene end by 4 bases; junction bases not matched to a gene: 12. In nucleotides, the CDR3 is TGCAGCGTTGAAGATCGGGGCAGGGGACAGCCTTACGAGCAGTACTTC. Encoded protein: CSVEDRGRGQPYEQYF.

The J gene is TRBJ1-5, the V gene TRBV5-6; maybe TRBD1 (6 bases). V lost 4 bases and J lost 5, with 10 bases in between. Germline lookup yields CDR1 SGHDT and CDR2 YYEEEE. This CDR3 spans 13 amino acids. Here the CDR3 DNA reads TGTGCCAGCAGCCGGGACACCGATCAGCCCCAGCATTTT. Its translation: CASSRDTDQPQHF.

The chain couples TRBV5-4 to TRBJ2-3; TRBD2 might be the D (6 bases). This CDR3 contains 17 residues. Germline V gene lookup returns CDR1 SGHNT and CDR2 YYREEE (reference sequence). Trimming stripped 0 bases from V and 1 base from J, with 15 bases between. CDR3 sequence reads: CASSLVAGPGGTDTQYF. In DNA form, the CDR3 reads TGTGCCAGCAGCTTGGTTGCGGGGCCCGGGGGCACAGATACGCAGTATTTT. The complete variable domain, with remaining parts taken from reference TRBV5-4 and TRBJ2-3, reads ETGVTQSPTHLIKTRGQQVTLRCSSQSGHNTVSWYQQALGQGPQFIFQYYREEENGRGNFPPRFSGLQFPNYSSELNVNALELDDSALYLCASSLVAGPGGTDTQYFGPGTRLTVL.

The chain recombines TRBV19 with TRBJ1-2; 10 bases match TRBD1. Germline V gene lookup returns CDR1 LNHDA and CDR2 SQIVND (reference sequence). After removal of 6 bases from V and 3 bases from J, the junction contained 7 bases not matched to a gene. This CDR3 has 15 residues. CDR3 DNA: TGTGCCAGTAGCTGGGACAGGGGAGGATACTATGGCTACACCTTC. Translation: CASSWDRGGYYGYTF.

The genes are TRBV5-1 and TRBJ1-2; TRBD1 matches 7 bases. There are 13 residues in the CDR3. Trimming cost V 2 bases and J 3 bases; bases outside gene matches: 1. Germline assignment: CDR1 SGHRS and CDR2 YFSETQ. This CDR3 reads CASSLGQDYGYTF. The CDR3 DNA follows: TGCGCCAGCAGCTTAGGACAGGACTATGGCTACACCTTC.

This chain links TRBV7-2 with TRBJ2-7, with 11 bases fitting TRBD1. Germline CDR1 and CDR2: SGHTA and FQGNSA. The CDR3 extends over 14 amino acids. With V trimmed by 5 bases and J by 7 bases, 7 bases remained unmatched. The CDR3 loop reads CASSPGQGAREQYF. The CDR3 DNA sequence: TGTGCCAGCAGCCCAGGACAGGGGGCACGGGAGCAGTACTTC.

V usage is TRBV27 and J usage is TRBJ2-7; 8 positions agree with TRBD1. V dropped 6 bases and J dropped 0; count of bases not matched to a gene: 4. The germline gives CDR1 MNHEY, CDR2 SMNVEV (reference sequence). This CDR3 is 14 amino acids long. The CDR3 region is CASSLDRGSYEQYF. CDR3 DNA sequence: TGTGCCAGCAGCCTCGACAGGGGCTCCTACGAGCAGTACTTC.

This chain links TRBV3-1 (or the pseudogene TRBV3-2) with TRBJ2-2; TRBD2 agrees at 8 bases. CDR1 is LGHDT and CDR2 is YNNKEL in the germline V gene (reference sequence). The CDR3 is 15 residues long. With 6 bases clipped from V and 0 bases from J, the junction kept 3 bases outside the gene matches. The CDR3 here is CASSLRGANTGELFF. CDR3 DNA sequence: TGTGCCAGCAGTTTGCGGGGGGCGAACACCGGGGAGCTGTTTTTT.